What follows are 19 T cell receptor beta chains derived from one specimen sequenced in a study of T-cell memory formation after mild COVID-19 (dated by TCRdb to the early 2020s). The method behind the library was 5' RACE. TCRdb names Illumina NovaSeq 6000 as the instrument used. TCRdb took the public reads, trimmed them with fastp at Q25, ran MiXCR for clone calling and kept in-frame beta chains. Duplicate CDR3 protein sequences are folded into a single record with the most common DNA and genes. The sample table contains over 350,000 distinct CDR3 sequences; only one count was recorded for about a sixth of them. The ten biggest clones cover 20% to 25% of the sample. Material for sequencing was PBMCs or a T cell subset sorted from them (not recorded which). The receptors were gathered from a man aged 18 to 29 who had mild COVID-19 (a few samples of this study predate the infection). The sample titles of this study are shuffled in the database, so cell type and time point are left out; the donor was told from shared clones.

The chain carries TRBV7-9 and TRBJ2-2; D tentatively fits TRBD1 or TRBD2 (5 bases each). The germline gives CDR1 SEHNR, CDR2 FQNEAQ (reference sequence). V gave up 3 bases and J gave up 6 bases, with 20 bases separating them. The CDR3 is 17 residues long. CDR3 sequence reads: CASSFRKDIWGSGELFF. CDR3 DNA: TGTGCCAGCAGCTTCCGGAAGGATATTTGGGGGTCCGGGGAGCTGTTTTTT.

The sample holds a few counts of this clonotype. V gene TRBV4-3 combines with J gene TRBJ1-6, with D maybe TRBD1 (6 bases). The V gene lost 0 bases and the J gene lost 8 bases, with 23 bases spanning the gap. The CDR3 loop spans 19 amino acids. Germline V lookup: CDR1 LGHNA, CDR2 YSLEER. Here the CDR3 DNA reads TGCGCCAGCAGCCAAGAGAGGGGACCCACAGGGAAAGTAGATTCACCCCTCCACTTT. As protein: CASSQERGPTGKVDSPLHF.

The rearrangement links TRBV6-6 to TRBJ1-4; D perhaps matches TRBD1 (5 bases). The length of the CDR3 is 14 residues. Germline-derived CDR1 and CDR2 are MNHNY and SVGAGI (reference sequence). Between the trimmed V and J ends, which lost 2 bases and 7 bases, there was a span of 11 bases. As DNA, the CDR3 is TGTGCCAGCAGTTACGGGGCTAGGGGTGAAAAACTGTTTTTT. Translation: CASSYGARGEKLFF.

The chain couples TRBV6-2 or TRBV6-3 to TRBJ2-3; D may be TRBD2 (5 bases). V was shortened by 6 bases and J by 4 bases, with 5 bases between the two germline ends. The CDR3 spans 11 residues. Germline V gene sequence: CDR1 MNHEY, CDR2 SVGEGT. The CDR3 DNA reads TGTGCCAGCAGGAGGGCAGATACGCAGTATTTT. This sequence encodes CASRRADTQYF.

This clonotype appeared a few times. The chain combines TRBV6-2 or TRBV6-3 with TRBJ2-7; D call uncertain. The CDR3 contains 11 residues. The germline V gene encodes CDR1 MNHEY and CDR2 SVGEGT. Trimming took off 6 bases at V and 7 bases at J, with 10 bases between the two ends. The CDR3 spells CASRSPGEQYF. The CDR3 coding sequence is TGTGCCAGCAGAAGTCCCGGAGAGCAGTACTTC.

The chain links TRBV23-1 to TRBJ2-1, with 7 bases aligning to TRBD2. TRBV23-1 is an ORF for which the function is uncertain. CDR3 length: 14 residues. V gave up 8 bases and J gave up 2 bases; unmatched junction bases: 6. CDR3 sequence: CASHRRGAYNEQFF. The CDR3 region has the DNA TGCGCCAGCCACCGACGGGGGGCCTACAATGAGCAGTTCTTC.

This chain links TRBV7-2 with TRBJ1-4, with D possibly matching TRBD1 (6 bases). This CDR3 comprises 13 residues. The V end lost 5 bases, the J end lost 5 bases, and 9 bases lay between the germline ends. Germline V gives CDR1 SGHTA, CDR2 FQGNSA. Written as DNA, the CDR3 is TGTGCCAGCAGCCCAGGGGTCAATGAAAAACTGTTTTTT. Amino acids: CASSPGVNEKLFF.

The chain's CDR3 is CASSPSEAGGDNEQFF. CDR3 nucleotides: TGTGCCAGCAGTCCCAGCGAAGCGGGGGGAGACAATGAGCAGTTCTTC. V gene TRBV12-3 or TRBV12-4 combines with J gene TRBJ2-1; 9 bases agree with TRBD2. This CDR3 spans 16 amino acids. Unmatched junction bases numbered 10, after V lost 5 bases and J lost 5 bases.

As DNA, the CDR3 is TGTGCCACCCACGGCTGGGGTTTTCCTCTCCATCAGCCCCAGCATTTT. Amino acid sequence: CATHGWGFPLHQPQHF. This chain links TRBV28 with TRBJ1-5; D is ambiguous. The germline V gene has CDR1 MDHEN and CDR2 SYDVKM. CDR3 size: 16 residues. Trimming left V 10 bases short and J 5 bases short, with 24 bases between.

CDR3 region: CASSQDRAEKAFF. The CDR3 nucleotides are TGCGCCAGCAGCCAAGATCGGGCAGAGAAAGCTTTCTTT. The V gene is TRBV4-3, the J gene TRBJ1-1; D ambiguous. Germline values: CDR1 LGHNA, CDR2 YSLEER. This CDR3 comprises 13 residues. V shed 0 bases and J shed 9 bases, with 11 bases lying between them.

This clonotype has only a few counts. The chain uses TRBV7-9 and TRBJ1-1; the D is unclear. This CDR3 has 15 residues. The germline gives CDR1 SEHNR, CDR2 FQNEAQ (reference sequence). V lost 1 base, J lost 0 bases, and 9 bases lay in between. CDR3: CASSLVEIMNTEAFF. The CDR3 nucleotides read TGTGCCAGCAGCTTAGTTGAGATTATGAACACTGAAGCTTTCTTT.

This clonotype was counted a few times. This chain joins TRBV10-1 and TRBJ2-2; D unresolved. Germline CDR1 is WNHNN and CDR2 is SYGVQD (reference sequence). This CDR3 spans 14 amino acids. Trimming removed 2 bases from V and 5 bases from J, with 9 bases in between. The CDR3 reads CASSENLGTGELFF. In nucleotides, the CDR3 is TGCGCCAGCAGTGAGAACCTGGGGACCGGGGAGCTGTTTTTT.

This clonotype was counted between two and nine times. This CDR3 is CASSAGEEQYV. The CDR3 DNA is TGTGCCAGCAGCGCCGGAGAGGAGCAGTACGTC. This chain links TRBV7-9 with TRBJ2-7; D uncertain. There are 11 residues in the CDR3. CDR1 and CDR2 (germline): SEHNR, FQNEAQ (reference sequence). Trimming shortened V by 5 bases and J by 7 bases, and 9 bases separated the two germline ends.

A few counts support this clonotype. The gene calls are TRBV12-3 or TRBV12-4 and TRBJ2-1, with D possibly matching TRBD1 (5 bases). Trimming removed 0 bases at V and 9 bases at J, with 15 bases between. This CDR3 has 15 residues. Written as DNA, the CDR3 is TGTGCCAGCAGTTTAGCCTCAAGGACAACCGTTGAGCAGTTCTTC. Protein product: CASSLASRTTVEQFF.

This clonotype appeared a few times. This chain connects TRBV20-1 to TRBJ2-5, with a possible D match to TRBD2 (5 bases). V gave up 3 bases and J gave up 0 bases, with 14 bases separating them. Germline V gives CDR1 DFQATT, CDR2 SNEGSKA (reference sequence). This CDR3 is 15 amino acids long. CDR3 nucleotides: TGCAGTGCTAGCGGTTCAGAGGGATACCAAGAGACCCAGTACTTC. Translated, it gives CSASGSEGYQETQYF.

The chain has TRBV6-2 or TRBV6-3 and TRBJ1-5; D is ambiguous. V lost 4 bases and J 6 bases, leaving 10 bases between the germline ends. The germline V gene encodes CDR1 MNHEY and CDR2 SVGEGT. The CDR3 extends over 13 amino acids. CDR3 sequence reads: CASSSVSAQPQHF. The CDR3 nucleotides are TGTGCCAGCAGTTCCGTGTCGGCTCAGCCCCAGCATTTT.

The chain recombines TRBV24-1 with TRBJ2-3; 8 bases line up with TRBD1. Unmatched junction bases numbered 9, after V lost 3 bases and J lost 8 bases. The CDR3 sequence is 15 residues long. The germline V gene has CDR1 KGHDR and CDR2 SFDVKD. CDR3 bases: TGTGCCACCAGTGATCCAGGACAGGGTTGGGGTACGCAGTATTTT. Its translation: CATSDPGQGWGTQYF.

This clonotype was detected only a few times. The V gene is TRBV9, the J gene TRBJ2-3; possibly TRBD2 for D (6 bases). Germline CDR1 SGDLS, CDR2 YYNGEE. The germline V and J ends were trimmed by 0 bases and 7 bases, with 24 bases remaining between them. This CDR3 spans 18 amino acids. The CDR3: CASSVARDSGHGENTQYF. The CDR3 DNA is TGTGCCAGCAGCGTAGCTAGGGATAGCGGTCATGGGGAGAATACGCAGTATTTT.

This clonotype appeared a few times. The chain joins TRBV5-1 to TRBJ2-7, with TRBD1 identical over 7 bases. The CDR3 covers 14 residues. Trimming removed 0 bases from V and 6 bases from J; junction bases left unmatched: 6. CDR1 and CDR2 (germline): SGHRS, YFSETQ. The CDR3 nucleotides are TGCGCCAGCAGCTTGGGACAGGGTGGTGCCGAGCAGTACTTC. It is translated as CASSLGQGGAEQYF. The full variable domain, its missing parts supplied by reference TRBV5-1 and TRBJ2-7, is KAGVTQTPRYLIKTRGQQVTLSCSPISGHRSVSWYQQTPGQGLQFLFEYFSETQRNKGNFPGRFSGRQFSNSRSEMNVSTLELGDSALYLCASSLGQGGAEQYFGPGTRLTVT.